The rows below give T cell receptor beta chains drawn from one sample of a study of T-cell memory formation after mild COVID-19. TCRdb used MiXCR to reprocess the 5' RACE reads, holding one entry per CDR3 protein. The sample contains just over 300,000 distinct CDR3 sequences, approximately 19% of which appear only once. Specimen: PBMCs or a T cell subset sorted from them (not recorded which). The receptor source for this set is a man aged 18 to 30 who had mild COVID-19 (a few samples of this study predate the infection). Cell type and time point are not known. CDR3s include the opening cysteine and the closing phenylalanine or tryptophan. Fields, in order: D gene, V gene, clone size, J gene, CDR3 DNA, CDR3 protein. The D gene is left open where the match is weak. Clone size, where shown, is once, few, many, or a class for clones that have expanded.

D gene: TRBD2
V gene: TRBV7-9
clone size: -
J gene: TRBJ2-1
CDR3 DNA: TGTGCCAGCAGCGGACTAGCGGGGCCCTATGAGCAGTTCTTC
CDR3 protein: CASSGLAGPYEQFF

D gene: -
V gene: TRBV20-1
clone size: few
J gene: TRBJ1-6
CDR3 DNA: TGCAGTGCCACTGGCCTGGCCTATAATTCACCCCTCCACTTT
CDR3 protein: CSATGLAYNSPLHF

D gene: -
V gene: TRBV20-1
clone size: -
J gene: TRBJ1-5
CDR3 DNA: TGCAGTGCGAGGACAGCTAATCAGCCCCAGCATTTT
CDR3 protein: CSARTANQPQHF

D gene: TRBD1
V gene: TRBV7-7
clone size: -
J gene: TRBJ1-5
CDR3 DNA: TGTGCCAGCAGCCTTGACAGGGCATGGCAGCCCCAGCATTTT
CDR3 protein: CASSLDRAWQPQHF

D gene: -
V gene: TRBV14
clone size: few
J gene: TRBJ1-1
CDR3 DNA: TGTGCCAGCAGCCGTTTACCCCTCGGGGCTGAAGCTTTCTTT
CDR3 protein: CASSRLPLGAEAFF

D gene: -
V gene: TRBV5-1
clone size: -
J gene: TRBJ1-4
CDR3 DNA: TGCGCCAGCAGCTTGTTGGCAGGGGCAAATGAAAAACTGTTTTTT
CDR3 protein: CASSLLAGANEKLFF

D gene: -
V gene: TRBV5-5
clone size: few
J gene: TRBJ2-2
CDR3 DNA: TGTGCCAGCAGCCCCTATGGGGACCCCGGGGAGCTGTTTTTT
CDR3 protein: CASSPYGDPGELFF

D gene: -
V gene: TRBV7-2
clone size: few
J gene: TRBJ1-5
CDR3 DNA: TGTGCCAGCAGCCTTCAGGGAGCACCTAATCAGCCCCAGCATTTT
CDR3 protein: CASSLQGAPNQPQHF

D gene: -
V gene: TRBV25-1
clone size: few
J gene: TRBJ2-3
CDR3 DNA: TGTGCCAGCGGAGGGACATCGGGGTTGGATACGCAGTATTTT
CDR3 protein: CASGGTSGLDTQYF

D gene: -
V gene: TRBV4-2
clone size: -
J gene: TRBJ1-1
CDR3 DNA: TGTGCCAGCAGCCAAGAAGAGGCCCGGACGAACACTGAAGCTTTCTTT
CDR3 protein: CASSQEEARTNTEAFF

D gene: -
V gene: TRBV7-2
clone size: -
J gene: TRBJ2-1
CDR3 DNA: TGTGCCAGCAGCTCCTCCCGCATGGGCTCCTACAATGAGCAGTTCTTC
CDR3 protein: CASSSSRMGSYNEQFF

D gene: TRBD2
V gene: TRBV20-1
clone size: -
J gene: TRBJ2-5
CDR3 DNA: TGCAGTGCTAGCGGGCTAGCGGGGGTCTCGTGGGAGACCCAGTACTTC
CDR3 protein: CSASGLAGVSWETQYF

D gene: -
V gene: TRBV12-3/TRBV12-4
clone size: -
J gene: TRBJ1-5
CDR3 DNA: TGTGCCAGCAGTGCAGCCCACAGGGATCAGCCCCAGCATTTT
CDR3 protein: CASSAAHRDQPQHF

D gene: -
V gene: TRBV12-3/TRBV12-4
clone size: -
J gene: TRBJ1-5
CDR3 DNA: TGTGCCAGCAGTTTTCACCAGGGTCAGCCCCAGCATTTT
CDR3 protein: CASSFHQGQPQHF

D gene: -
V gene: TRBV5-1
clone size: -
J gene: TRBJ1-2
CDR3 DNA: TGCGCCAGCAGCTTCCACAGGGACAACTATGGCTACACCTTC
CDR3 protein: CASSFHRDNYGYTF

D gene: TRBD2
V gene: TRBV6-2/TRBV6-3
clone size: few
J gene: TRBJ2-1
CDR3 DNA: TGTGCCAGCAGTCCTCGGCGGGGGGACTCCTACAATGAGCAGTTCTTC
CDR3 protein: CASSPRRGDSYNEQFF

D gene: -
V gene: TRBV7-9
clone size: few
J gene: TRBJ1-2
CDR3 DNA: TGTGCCAGCAGCTTGACTCTAGAGGGCTATGGCTACACCTTC
CDR3 protein: CASSLTLEGYGYTF

D gene: TRBD1
V gene: TRBV18
clone size: -
J gene: TRBJ2-5
CDR3 DNA: TGTGCCAGCTCTCCAGAGACAGGGTGGGAGACCCAGTACTTC
CDR3 protein: CASSPETGWETQYF

D gene: -
V gene: TRBV6-5
clone size: -
J gene: TRBJ1-4
CDR3 DNA: TGTGCCAGCAGTTACGGGGGGCTAGGTGAAAAACTGTTTTTT
CDR3 protein: CASSYGGLGEKLFF

D gene: TRBD1
V gene: TRBV4-2
clone size: -
J gene: TRBJ2-3
CDR3 DNA: TGTGCCAGCAGCCAAGACCCCTGGACAGGGGGCTCCCCAGATACGCAGTATTTT
CDR3 protein: CASSQDPWTGGSPDTQYF

D gene: TRBD1
V gene: TRBV16
clone size: -
J gene: TRBJ1-1
CDR3 DNA: TGTGCCAGCAGCCAAATGGGACAGGGGGGGACTGAAGCTTTCTTT
CDR3 protein: CASSQMGQGGTEAFF

D gene: -
V gene: TRBV20-1
clone size: -
J gene: TRBJ2-1
CDR3 DNA: TGCAGTGCTAGAACCCCCTGGCGAGAAGGGTACAATGAGCAGTTCTTC
CDR3 protein: CSARTPWREGYNEQFF

D gene: -
V gene: TRBV30
clone size: -
J gene: TRBJ2-7
CDR3 DNA: TGTGCCTGGAGTGTCTATCGGGGGTTGTACGAGCAGTACTTC
CDR3 protein: CAWSVYRGLYEQYF

D gene: -
V gene: TRBV6-5
clone size: -
J gene: TRBJ2-1
CDR3 DNA: TGTGCCAGCAGCACCCCACGGGCTAGCCCCTACGCGAATAATGAGCAGTTCTTC
CDR3 protein: CASSTPRASPYANNEQFF